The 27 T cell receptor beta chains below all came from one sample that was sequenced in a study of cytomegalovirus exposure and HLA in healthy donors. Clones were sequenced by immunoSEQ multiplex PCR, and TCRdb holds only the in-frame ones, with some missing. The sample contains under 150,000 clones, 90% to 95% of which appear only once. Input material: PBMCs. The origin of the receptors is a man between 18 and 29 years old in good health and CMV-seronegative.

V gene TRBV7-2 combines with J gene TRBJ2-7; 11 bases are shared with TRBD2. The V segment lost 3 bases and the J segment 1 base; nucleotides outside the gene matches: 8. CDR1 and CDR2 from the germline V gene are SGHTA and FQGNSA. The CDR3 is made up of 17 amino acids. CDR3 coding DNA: TGTGCCAGCAGCTTCAACCTAGCGGGAGGTAGTTCCTACGAGCAGTACGTC. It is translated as CASSFNLAGGSSYEQYV.

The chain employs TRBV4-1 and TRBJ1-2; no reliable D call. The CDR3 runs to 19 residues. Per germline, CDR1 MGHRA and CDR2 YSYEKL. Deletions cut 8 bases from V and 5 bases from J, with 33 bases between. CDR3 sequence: CASCPRSWEGGVDSYGYTF. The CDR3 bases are TGCGCCAGCTGCCCCCGTAGTTGGGAGGGAGGAGTTGATTCATATGGCTACACCTTC.

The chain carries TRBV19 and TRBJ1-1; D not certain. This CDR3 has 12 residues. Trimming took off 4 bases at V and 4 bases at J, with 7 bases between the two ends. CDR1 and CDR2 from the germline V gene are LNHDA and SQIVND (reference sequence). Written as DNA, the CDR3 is TGTGCCAGTAGTAGGGCGGGCACTGAAGCTTTCTTT. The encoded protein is CASSRAGTEAFF.

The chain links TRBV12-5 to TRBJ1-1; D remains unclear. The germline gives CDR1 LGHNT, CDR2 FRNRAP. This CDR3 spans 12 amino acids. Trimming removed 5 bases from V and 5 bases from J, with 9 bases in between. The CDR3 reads CASGLPGTEAFF. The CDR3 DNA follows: TGTGCTAGTGGTCTGCCCGGGACTGAAGCTTTCTTT.

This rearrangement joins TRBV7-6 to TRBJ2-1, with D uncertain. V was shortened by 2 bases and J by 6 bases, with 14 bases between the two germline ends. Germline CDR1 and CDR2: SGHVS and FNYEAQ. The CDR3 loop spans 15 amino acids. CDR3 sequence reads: CASSLFPVSGNEQFF. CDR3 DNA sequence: TGTGCCAGCAGCTTATTCCCCGTGTCAGGCAATGAGCAGTTCTTC.

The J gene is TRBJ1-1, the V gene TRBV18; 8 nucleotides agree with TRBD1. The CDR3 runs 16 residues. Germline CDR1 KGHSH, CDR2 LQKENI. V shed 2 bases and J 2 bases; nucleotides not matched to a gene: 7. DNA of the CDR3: TGTGCCAGCTCACCATCCGCTACAGGGGGTAACACTGAAGCTTTCTTT. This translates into CASSPSATGGNTEAFF.

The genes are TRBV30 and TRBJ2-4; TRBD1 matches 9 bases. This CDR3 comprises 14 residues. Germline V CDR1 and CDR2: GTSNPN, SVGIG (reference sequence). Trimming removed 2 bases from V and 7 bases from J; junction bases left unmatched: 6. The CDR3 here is CAWSSGTGKNIQYF. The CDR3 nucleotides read TGTGCCTGGAGTAGCGGGACAGGGAAGAACATTCAGTACTTC. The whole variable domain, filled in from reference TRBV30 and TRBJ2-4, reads SQTIHQWPATLVQPVGSPLSLECTVEGTSNPNLYWYRQAAGRGLQLLFYSVGIGQISSEVPQNLSASRPQDRQFILSSKKLLLSDSGFYLCAWSSGTGKNIQYFGAGTRLSVL.

CDR3: CASSAGTGDGYTF. In DNA form, the CDR3 reads TGTGCCAGCTCAGCCGGGACAGGTGATGGCTACACCTTC. The V call is TRBV18, the J call TRBJ1-2; 8 bases fit TRBD1. V dropped 5 bases and J dropped 6; count of bases not matched to a gene: 5. The CDR3 sequence is 13 residues long. Germline V CDR1 and CDR2: KGHSH, LQKENI.

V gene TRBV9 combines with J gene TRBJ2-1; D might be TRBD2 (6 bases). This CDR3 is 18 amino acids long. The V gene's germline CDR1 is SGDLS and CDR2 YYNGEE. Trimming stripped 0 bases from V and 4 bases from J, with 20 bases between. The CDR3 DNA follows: TGTGCCAGCAGCGTAGCGGGTTCGCTCCGCGGGGCTTACAATGAGCAGTTCTTC. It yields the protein CASSVAGSLRGAYNEQFF.

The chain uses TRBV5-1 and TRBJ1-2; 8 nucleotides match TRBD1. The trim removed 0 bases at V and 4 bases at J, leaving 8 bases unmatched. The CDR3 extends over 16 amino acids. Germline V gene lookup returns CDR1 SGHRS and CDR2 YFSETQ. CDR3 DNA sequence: TGCGCCAGCAGCTTGGCCGGGCAGGGGGCAGGCTATGGCTACACCTTC. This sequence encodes CASSLAGQGAGYGYTF.

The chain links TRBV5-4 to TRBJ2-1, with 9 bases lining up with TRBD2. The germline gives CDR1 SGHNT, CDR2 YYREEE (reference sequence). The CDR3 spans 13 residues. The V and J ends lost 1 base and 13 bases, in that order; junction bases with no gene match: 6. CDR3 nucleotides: TGTGCCAGCAGCTTGTCTGGCGGGAGGGAACAGTTCTTC. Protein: CASSLSGGREQFF.

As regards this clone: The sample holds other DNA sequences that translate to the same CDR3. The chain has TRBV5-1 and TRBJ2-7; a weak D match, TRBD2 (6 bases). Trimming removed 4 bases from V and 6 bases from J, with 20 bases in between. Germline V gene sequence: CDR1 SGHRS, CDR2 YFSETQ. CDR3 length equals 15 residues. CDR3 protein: CASSVIGEAAGEQYF. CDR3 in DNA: TGCGCCAGCAGCGTCATTGGGGAGGCTGCTGGCGAGCAGTACTTC. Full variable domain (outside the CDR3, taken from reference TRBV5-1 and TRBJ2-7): KAGVTQTPRYLIKTRGQQVTLSCSPISGHRSVSWYQQTPGQGLQFLFEYFSETQRNKGNFPGRFSGRQFSNSRSEMNVSTLELGDSALYLCASSVIGEAAGEQYFGPGTRLTVT.

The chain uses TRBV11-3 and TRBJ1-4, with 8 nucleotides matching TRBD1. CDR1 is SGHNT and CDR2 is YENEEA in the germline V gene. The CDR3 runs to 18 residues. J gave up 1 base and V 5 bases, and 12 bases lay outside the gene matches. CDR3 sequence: CASSTGQGKVVTNEKLFF. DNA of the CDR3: TGTGCCAGCAGCACAGGACAGGGTAAGGTTGTAACTAATGAAAAACTGTTTTTT.

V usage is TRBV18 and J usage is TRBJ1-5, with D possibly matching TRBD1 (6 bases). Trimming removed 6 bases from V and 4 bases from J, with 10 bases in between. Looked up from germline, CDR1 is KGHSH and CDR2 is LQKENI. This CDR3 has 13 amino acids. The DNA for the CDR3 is TGTGCCAGCTCGTACAGGGAGAATCAGCCCCAGCATTTT. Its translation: CASSYRENQPQHF.

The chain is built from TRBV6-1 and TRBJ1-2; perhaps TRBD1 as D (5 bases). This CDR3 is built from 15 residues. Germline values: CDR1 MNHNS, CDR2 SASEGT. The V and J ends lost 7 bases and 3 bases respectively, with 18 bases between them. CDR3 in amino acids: CASTSDGAGDYGYTF. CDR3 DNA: TGTGCCAGCACCTCAGATGGGGCAGGAGACTATGGCTACACCTTC.

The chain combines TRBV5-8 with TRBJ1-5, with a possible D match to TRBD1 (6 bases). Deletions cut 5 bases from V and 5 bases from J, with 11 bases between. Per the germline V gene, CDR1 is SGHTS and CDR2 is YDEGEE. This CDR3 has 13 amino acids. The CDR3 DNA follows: TGTGCCAGCAGAAGACAGGTGGATCAGCCCCAGCATTTT. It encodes CASRRQVDQPQHF.

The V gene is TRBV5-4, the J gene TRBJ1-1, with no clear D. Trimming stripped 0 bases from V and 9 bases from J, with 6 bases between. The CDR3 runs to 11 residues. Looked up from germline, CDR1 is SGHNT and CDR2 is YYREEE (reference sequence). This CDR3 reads CASSLAGKAFF. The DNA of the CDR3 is TGTGCCAGCAGCTTGGCAGGCAAAGCTTTCTTT.

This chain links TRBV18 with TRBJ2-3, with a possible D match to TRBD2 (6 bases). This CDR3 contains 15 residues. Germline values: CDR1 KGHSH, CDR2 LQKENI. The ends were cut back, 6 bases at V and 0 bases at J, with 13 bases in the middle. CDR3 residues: CASSPTGASTDTQYF. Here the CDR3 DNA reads TGTGCCAGCTCCCCTACGGGAGCTAGCACAGATACGCAGTATTTT.

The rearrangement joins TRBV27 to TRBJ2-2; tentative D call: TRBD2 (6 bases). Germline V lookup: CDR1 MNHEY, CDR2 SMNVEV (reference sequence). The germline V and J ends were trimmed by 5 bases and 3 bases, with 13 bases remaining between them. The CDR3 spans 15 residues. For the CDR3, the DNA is TGTGCCAGCAGTCCCCTCGGGGGTTACACCGGGGAGCTGTTTTTT. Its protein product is CASSPLGGYTGELFF.

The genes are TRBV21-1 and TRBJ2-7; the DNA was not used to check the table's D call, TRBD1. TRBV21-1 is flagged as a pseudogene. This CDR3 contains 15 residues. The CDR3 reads CASSNVRQRFLEQYV. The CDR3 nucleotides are TGTGCCAGCAGCAACGTACGACAGAGGTTTCTGGAACAGTACGTC.

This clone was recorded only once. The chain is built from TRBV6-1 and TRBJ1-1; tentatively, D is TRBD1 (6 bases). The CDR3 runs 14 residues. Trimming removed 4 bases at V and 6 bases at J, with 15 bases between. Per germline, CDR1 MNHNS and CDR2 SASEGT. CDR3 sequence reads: CASSASGTSPEAFF. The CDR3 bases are TGTGCCAGCAGTGCCTCCGGGACATCCCCTGAAGCTTTCTTT.

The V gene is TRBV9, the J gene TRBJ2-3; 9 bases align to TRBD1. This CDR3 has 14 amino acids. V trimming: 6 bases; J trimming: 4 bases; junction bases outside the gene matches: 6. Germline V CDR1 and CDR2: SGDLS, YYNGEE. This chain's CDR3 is CASTFRTGADTQYF. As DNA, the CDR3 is TGTGCCAGCACCTTCAGGACAGGGGCAGATACGCAGTATTTT.

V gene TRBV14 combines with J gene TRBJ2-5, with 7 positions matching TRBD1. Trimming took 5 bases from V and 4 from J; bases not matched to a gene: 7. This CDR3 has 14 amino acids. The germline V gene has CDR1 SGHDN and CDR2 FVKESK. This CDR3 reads CASSFTGAGETQYF. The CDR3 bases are TGTGCCAGCAGCTTTACAGGGGCAGGAGAGACCCAGTACTTC.

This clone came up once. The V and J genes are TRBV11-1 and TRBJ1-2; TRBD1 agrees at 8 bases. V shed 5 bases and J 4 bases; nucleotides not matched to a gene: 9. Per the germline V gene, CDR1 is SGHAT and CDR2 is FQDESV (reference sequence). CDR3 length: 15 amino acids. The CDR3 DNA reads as TGTGCCAGCAGCAGACACCAGGGGGCGAGCTATGGCTACACCTTC. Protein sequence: CASSRHQGASYGYTF.

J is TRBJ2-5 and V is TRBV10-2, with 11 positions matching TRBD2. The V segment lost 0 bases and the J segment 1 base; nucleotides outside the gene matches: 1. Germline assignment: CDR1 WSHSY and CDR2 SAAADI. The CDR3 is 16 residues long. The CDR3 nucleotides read TGCGCCAGCAGTGAGTCTGGGACTAGCGGCCAAGAGACCCAGTACTTC. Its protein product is CASSESGTSGQETQYF.

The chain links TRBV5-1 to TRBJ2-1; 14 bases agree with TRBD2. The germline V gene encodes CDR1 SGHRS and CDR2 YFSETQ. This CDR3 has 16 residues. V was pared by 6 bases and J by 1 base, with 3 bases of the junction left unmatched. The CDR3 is CASTGLAGGSYNEQFF. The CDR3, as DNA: TGCGCCAGCACCGGACTAGCGGGAGGTTCCTACAATGAGCAGTTCTTC.

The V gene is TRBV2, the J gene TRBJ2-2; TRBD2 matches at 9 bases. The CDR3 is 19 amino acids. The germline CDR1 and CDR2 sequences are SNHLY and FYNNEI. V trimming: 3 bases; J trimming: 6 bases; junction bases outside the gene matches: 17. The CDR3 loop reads CASSDQGLAGMWLAGELFF. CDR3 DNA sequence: TGTGCCAGCAGTGACCAAGGGCTAGCGGGAATGTGGCTGGCCGGGGAGCTGTTTTTT.